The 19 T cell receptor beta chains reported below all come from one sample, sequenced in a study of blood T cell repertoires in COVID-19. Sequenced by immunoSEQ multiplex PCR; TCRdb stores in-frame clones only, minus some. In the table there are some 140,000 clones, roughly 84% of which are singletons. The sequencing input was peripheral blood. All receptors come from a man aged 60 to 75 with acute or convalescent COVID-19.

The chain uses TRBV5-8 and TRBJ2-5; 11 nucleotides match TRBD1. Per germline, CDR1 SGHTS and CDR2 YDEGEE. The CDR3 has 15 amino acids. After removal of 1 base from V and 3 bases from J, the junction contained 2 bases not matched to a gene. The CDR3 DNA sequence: TGTGCCAGCAGCTTGATGGGACAGGGGGAAGAGACCCAGTACTTC. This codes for CASSLMGQGEETQYF.

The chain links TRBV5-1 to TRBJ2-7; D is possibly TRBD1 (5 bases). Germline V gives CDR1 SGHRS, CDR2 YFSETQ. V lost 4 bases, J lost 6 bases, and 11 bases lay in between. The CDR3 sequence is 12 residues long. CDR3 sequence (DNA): TGCGCCAGCAGCCCAACCAGGGTCGAGCAGTACTTC. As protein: CASSPTRVEQYF.

CDR3 loop: CASSREGQHSYEQYF. The CDR3 DNA reads as TGTGCCAGCAGCCGTGAGGGACAGCACTCCTACGAGCAGTACTTC. The chain is built from TRBV5-4 and TRBJ2-7, with 7 bases fitting TRBD1. Trimming took 4 bases from V and 0 from J; bases not matched to a gene: 7. The CDR3 loop spans 15 amino acids. In germline, CDR1 is SGHNT, CDR2 YYREEE (reference sequence).

Here the CDR3 DNA reads TGCAGCGTTGGAGGGACAGCCCTCTATGGCTACACCTTC. Amino acids: CSVGGTALYGYTF. The gene calls are TRBV29-1 and TRBJ1-2; 7 bases line up with TRBD1. This CDR3 spans 13 amino acids. J lost 4 bases, V lost 4 bases, and 6 bases had no gene match. Germline values: CDR1 SQVTM, CDR2 ANQGSEA.

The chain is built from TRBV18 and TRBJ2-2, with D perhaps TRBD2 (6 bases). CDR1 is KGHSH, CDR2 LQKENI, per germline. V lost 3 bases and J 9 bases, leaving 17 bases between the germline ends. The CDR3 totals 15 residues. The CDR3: CASSPLRGGPRELFF. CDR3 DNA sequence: TGTGCCAGCTCACCTCTTCGGGGAGGTCCCCGGGAGCTGTTTTTT.

The CDR3 reads CASSLRGAGAFQGTDTQYF. The CDR3 nucleotides are TGCGCCAGCAGCCTCCGGGGAGCGGGAGCGTTTCAGGGCACAGATACGCAGTATTTT. The chain is built from TRBV5-1 and TRBJ2-3, with TRBD2 identical over 8 bases. Germline loops: CDR1 SGHRS, CDR2 YFSETQ. J gave up 1 base and V 4 bases, and 17 bases lay outside the gene matches. The CDR3 consists of 19 residues.

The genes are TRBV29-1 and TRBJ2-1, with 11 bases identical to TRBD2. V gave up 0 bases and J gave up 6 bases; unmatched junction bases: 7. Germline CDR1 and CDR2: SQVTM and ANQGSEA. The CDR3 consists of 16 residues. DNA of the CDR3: TGCAGCGTTGAAGAGGTCGCCGGACTAGCGGGCAATGAGCAGTTCTTC. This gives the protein CSVEEVAGLAGNEQFF.

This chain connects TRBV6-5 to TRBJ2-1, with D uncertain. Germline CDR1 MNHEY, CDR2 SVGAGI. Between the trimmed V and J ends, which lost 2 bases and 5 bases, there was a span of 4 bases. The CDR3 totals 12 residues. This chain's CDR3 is CASSYANNEQFF. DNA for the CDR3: TGTGCCAGCAGTTACGCGAACAATGAGCAGTTCTTC.

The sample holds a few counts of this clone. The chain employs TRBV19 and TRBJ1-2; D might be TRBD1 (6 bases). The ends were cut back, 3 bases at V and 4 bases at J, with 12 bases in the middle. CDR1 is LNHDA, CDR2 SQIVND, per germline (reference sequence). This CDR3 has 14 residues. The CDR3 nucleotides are TGTGCCAGTAGTATGGATGACAGGAGCTATGGCTACACCTTC. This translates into CASSMDDRSYGYTF. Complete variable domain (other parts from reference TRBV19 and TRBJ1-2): DGGITQSPKYLFRKEGQNVTLSCEQNLNHDAMYWYRQDPGQGLRLIYYSQIVNDFQKGDIAEGYSVSREKKESFPLTVTSAQKNPTAFYLCASSMDDRSYGYTFGSGTRLTVV.

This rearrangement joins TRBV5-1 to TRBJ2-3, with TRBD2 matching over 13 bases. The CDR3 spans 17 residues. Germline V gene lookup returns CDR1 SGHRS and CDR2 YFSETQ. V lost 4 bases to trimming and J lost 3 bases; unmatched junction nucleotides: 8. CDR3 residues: CASSTGTSGTFTDTQYF. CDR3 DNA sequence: TGCGCCAGCAGCACTGGGACTAGCGGGACCTTTACAGATACGCAGTATTTT.

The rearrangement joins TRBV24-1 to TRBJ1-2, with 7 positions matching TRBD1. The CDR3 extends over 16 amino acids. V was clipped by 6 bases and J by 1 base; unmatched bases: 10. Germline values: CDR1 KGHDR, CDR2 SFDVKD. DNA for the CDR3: TGTGCCACCAGTTCACCGGGACAGCAACTTAACTATGGCTACACCTTC. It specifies CATSSPGQQLNYGYTF.

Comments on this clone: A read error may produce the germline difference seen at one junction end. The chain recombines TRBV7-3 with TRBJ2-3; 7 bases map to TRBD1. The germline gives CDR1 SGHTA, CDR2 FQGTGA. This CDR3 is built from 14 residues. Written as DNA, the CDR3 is TGTGCCAGCAGCTTAACAGGGGGCACGGATACGCAGTATTTT. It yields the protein CASSLTGGTDTQYF.

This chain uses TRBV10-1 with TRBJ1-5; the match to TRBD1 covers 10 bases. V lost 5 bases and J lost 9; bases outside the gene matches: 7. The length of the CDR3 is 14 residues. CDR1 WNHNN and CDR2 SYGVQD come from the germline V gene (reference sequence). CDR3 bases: TGCGCCAGCAGTACCCGGGACAGGGGACGGCCCCAGCATTTT. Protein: CASSTRDRGRPQHF.

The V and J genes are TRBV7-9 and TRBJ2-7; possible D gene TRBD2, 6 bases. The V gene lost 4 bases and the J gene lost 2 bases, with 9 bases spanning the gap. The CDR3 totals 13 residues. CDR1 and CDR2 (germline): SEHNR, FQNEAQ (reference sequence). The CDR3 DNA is TGTGCCAGCAGCTACTGGAGGGCCTACGAGCAGTACTTC. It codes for CASSYWRAYEQYF.

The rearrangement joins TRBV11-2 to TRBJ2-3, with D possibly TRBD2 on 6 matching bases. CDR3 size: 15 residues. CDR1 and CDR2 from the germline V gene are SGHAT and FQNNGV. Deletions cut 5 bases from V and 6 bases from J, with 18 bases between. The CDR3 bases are TGTGCCAGCAGCCGCATACCCGGGGGTGCGGATACGCAGTATTTT. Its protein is CASSRIPGGADTQYF. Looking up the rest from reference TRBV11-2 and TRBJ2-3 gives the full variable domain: EAGVAQSPRYKIIEKRQSVAFWCNPISGHATLYWYQQILGQGPKLLIQFQNNGVVDDSQLPKDRFSAERLKGVDSTLKIQPAKLEDSAVYLCASSRIPGGADTQYFGPGTRLTVL.

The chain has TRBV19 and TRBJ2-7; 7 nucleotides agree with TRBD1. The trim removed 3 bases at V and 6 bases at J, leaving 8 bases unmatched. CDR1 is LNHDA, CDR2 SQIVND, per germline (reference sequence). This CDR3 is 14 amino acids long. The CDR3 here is CASSINRGRGEQYF. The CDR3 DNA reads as TGTGCCAGTAGTATTAACAGGGGTCGTGGCGAGCAGTACTTC.

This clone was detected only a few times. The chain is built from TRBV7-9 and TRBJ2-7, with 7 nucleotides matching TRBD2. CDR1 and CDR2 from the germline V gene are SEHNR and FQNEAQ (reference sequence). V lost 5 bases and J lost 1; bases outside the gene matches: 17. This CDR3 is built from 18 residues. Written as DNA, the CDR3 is TGTGCCAGCAGCGCGAGGGACCGGGGGGTACCTCCATCCTACGAGCAGTACTTC. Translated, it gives CASSARDRGVPPSYEQYF.

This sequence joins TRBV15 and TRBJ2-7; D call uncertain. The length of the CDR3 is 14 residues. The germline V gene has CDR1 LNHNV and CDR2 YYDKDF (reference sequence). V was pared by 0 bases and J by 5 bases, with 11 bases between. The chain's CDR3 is CATSRDKQSDEQYF. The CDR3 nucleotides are TGTGCCACCAGCAGAGATAAGCAATCGGACGAGCAGTACTTC.

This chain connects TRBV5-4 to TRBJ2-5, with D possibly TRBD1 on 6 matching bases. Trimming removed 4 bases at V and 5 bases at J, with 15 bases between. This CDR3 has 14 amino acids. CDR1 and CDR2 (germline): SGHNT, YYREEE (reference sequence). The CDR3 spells CASSAKQGVETQYF. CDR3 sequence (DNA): TGTGCCAGCAGCGCGAAACAGGGAGTGGAGACCCAGTACTTC. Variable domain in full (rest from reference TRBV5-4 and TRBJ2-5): ETGVTQSPTHLIKTRGQQVTLRCSSQSGHNTVSWYQQALGQGPQFIFQYYREEENGRGNFPPRFSGLQFPNYSSELNVNALELDDSALYLCASSAKQGVETQYFGPGTRLLVL.